The 4 T cell receptor beta chains below were found in one sample sequenced in a study of beta chain features in type 1 diabetes. Broader study findings: In every one of the four CD4+ subsets, TCRB CDR3s were moderately but significantly shorter in Type 1 diabetes patients.

The isolated RNA, all of it, was reverse transcribed, so expressed TCRB transcripts were what got sequenced. Some clones are missing from TCRdb's copy, which holds only in-frame ones; the method was immunoSEQ multiplex PCR. The sample consists of roughly 290,000 clones, approximately 15% of them appearing once. No cognate antigen is known for these TCRs. Sequences were obtained from naive CD4+ T cells from blood. The receptor set was obtained from a young man with type 1 diabetes.

V is TRBV18 and J is TRBJ1-1; 7 positions match TRBD1. From germline, CDR1 is KGHSH and CDR2 LQKENI. Trimming at V came to 3 bases and at J to 5 bases, leaving 3 bases not matched to a gene. The CDR3 runs to 13 residues. CDR3 amino acids: CASSPTGETEAFF. In DNA form, the CDR3 reads TGTGCCAGCTCACCCACAGGGGAGACTGAAGCTTTCTTT.

The rearrangement joins TRBV29-1 to TRBJ2-5; D may be TRBD2 (7 bases). This CDR3 spans 13 amino acids. Germline-derived CDR1 and CDR2 are SQVTM and ANQGSEA. V dropped 7 bases and J dropped 5 bases, with 17 bases sitting between them. Here the CDR3 reads CSGGGRVLETQYF. The DNA for the CDR3 is TGCAGCGGGGGGGGCCGGGTGCTTGAGACCCAGTACTTC. Full variable domain (remainder filled in from reference TRBV29-1 and TRBJ2-5): SAVISQKPSRDICQRGTSLTIQCQVDSQVTMMFWYRQQPGQSLTLIATANQGSEATYESGFVIDKFPISRPNLTFSTLTVSNMSPEDSSIYLCSGGGRVLETQYFGPGTRLLVL.

The chain joins TRBV28 to TRBJ2-7; 9 bases agree with TRBD1. Germline-derived CDR1 and CDR2 are MDHEN and SYDVKM. V gave up 8 bases and J gave up 4 bases; unmatched junction bases: 9. The CDR3 length is 14 residues. The CDR3 region has the DNA TGTGCCAGCTACGGTACAGGGGGCAGGTACGAGCAGTACTTC. It codes for CASYGTGGRYEQYF.

The genes are TRBV2 and TRBJ2-3, with D possibly matching TRBD1 (5 bases). The CDR3 is made up of 12 amino acids. CDR1 and CDR2 from the germline V gene are SNHLY and FYNNEI. Trimming took 7 bases from V and 6 from J, leaving 11 bases between them. CDR3 in DNA: TGTGCCAGCAAGGGGTACTGGGATACGCAGTATTTT. Translated, it gives CASKGYWDTQYF.